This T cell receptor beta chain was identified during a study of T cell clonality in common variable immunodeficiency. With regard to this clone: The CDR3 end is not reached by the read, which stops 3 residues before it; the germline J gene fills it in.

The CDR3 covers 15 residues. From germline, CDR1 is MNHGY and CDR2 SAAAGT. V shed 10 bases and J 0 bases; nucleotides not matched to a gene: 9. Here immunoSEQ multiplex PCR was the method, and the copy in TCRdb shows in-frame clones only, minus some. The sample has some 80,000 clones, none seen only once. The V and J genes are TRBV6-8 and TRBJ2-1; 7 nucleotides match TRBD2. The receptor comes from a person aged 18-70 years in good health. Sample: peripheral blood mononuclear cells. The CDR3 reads CATGGGKSSYNEQFF. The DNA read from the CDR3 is TGTGCCACTGGGGGGGGGAAGTCCTCCTACAATGAG.